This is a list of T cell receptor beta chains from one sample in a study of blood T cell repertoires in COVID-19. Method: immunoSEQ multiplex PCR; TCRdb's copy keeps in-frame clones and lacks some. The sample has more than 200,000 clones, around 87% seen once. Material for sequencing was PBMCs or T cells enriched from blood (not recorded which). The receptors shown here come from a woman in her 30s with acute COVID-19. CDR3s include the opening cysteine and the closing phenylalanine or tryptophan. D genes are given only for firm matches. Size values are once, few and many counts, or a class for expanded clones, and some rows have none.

CASSFNVGGGTDTQYF	TGTGCCAGCAGCTTTAACGTGGGGGGAGGTACAGATACGCAGTATTTT	TRBV7-8	TRBJ2-3	16	NA	NA
CASSQAGTGAGNTIYF	TGTGCCAGCAGCCAAGCAGGGACAGGGGCTGGAAACACCATATATTTT	TRBV4-2	TRBJ1-3	16	TRBD1	NA
CASSLGENRYGYTF	TGTGCCAGCAGCTTGGGGGAGAACCGCTATGGCTACACCTTC	TRBV5-6	TRBJ1-2	14	NA	NA
CASSLVPEHSYEQYF	TGCGCCAGCAGCTTGGTTCCGGAGCACTCCTACGAGCAGTACTTC	TRBV5-1	TRBJ2-7	15	NA	once
CASSFPGQPNTIYF	TGCGCCAGCAGCTTTCCTGGACAGCCAAACACCATATATTTT	TRBV5-1	TRBJ1-3	14	NA	NA
CASSPGGLRYNEQFF	TGTGCCAGCAGCCCAGGGGGGCTACGGTACAATGAGCAGTTCTTC	TRBV11-2	TRBJ2-1	15	NA	NA
CASTQPNRAYEQYF	TGTGCCAGCACTCAACCCAACAGGGCCTACGAGCAGTACTTC	TRBV2	TRBJ2-7	14	NA	NA
CASSLRQGANEKLFF	TGTGCCAGCAGCTTAAGACAGGGGGCAAACGAAAAACTGTTTTTT	TRBV7-9	TRBJ1-4	15	TRBD1	NA
CASSFQGLNTEAFF	TGTGCCAGCAGCTTCCAGGGGCTGAACACTGAAGCTTTCTTT	TRBV5-6	TRBJ1-1	14	NA	NA
CASSLEGTGYYSYEQYF	TGTGCCAGCAGCTTGGAGGGGACAGGATATTACTCCTACGAGCAGTACTTC	TRBV5-5	TRBJ2-7	17	TRBD1	NA
CATSSGQIGELFF	TGTGCCACCTCATCGGGACAGATCGGGGAGCTGTTTTTT	TRBV5-4	TRBJ2-2	13	TRBD1	NA
CASTPGQRRAGEQYF	TGTGCCAGCACCCCGGGACAGCGCAGGGCGGGCGAGCAGTACTTC	TRBV2	TRBJ2-7	15	TRBD1	NA
CATSRGGNTEAFF	TGTGCCACCAGCAGGGGTGGCAACACTGAAGCTTTCTTT	TRBV24-1	TRBJ1-1	13	NA	NA
CASSEDRGRGNIQYF	TGCGCCAGCAGTGAGGACAGGGGGCGCGGAAACATTCAGTACTTC	TRBV10-1	TRBJ2-4	15	TRBD1	NA
CASSRGTEFYEQYF	TGTGCCAGCAGCCGAGGGACAGAATTCTACGAGCAGTACTTC	TRBV5-4	TRBJ2-7	14	TRBD1	NA
CASSPGGRQPQHF	TGTGCCAGCAGTCCAGGGGGCCGACAGCCCCAGCATTTT	TRBV6-2/TRBV6-3	TRBJ1-5	13	TRBD1	NA
CASILTGGYNSPLHF	TGTGCCAGCATTTTGACAGGGGGTTATAATTCACCCCTCCACTTT	TRBV28	TRBJ1-6	15	TRBD1	NA
CAISPGPPGAETQYF	TGTGCCATCAGCCCCGGACCGCCGGGAGCTGAGACCCAGTACTTC	TRBV10-3	TRBJ2-5	15	NA	once
CASSLPGLAGAQRGELFF	TGTGCCAGCAGCTTGCCGGGACTAGCGGGAGCTCAAAGAGGGGAGCTGTTTTTT	TRBV5-6	TRBJ2-2	18	TRBD2	NA
CASSLWDRVSSGNTIYF	TGTGCCAGCAGCTTGTGGGACAGGGTTTCATCTGGAAACACCATATATTTT	TRBV5-6	TRBJ1-3	17	TRBD1	once
CASSLGQGGYGYTF	TGCGCCAGCAGCCTGGGACAGGGCGGATATGGCTACACCTTC	TRBV5-1	TRBJ1-2	14	TRBD1	NA
CASSYPSSPRRYGYTF	TGTGCCAGCAGTTACCCTTCTTCGCCCCGTCGGTATGGCTACACCTTC	TRBV6-2/TRBV6-3	TRBJ1-2	16	NA	once
CATRAGSLQPQHF	TGTGCAACCAGAGCGGGGTCGTTGCAGCCCCAGCATTTT	TRBV28	TRBJ1-5	13	NA	NA
CASSGGLVVSGELFF	TGTGCCAGCAGCGGGGGACTAGTTGTGTCCGGGGAGCTGTTTTTT	TRBV7-6	TRBJ2-2	15	TRBD2	NA
CASSLGGGNTEAFF	TGTGCCAGCAGCTTGGGGGGGGGCAACACTGAAGCTTTCTTT	TRBV5-4	TRBJ1-1	14	NA	NA
CASSQNPDRVTEAFF	TGTGCCAGCAGCCAGAACCCGGACAGGGTTACTGAAGCTTTCTTT	TRBV7-9	TRBJ1-1	15	TRBD1	NA
CASSQGRLSSYEQYF	TGTGCCAGCAGCCAAGGAAGACTAAGCTCCTACGAGCAGTACTTC	TRBV3-1/TRBV3-2	TRBJ2-7	15	NA	NA
CATSDFHRTGPREKLFF	TGTGCCACCAGTGATTTTCACCGGACAGGGCCGAGAGAAAAACTGTTTTTT	TRBV24-1	TRBJ1-4	17	TRBD1	NA
CASSQDLSPYPYEQYF	TGCGCCAGCAGCCAAGATCTCTCTCCCTATCCCTACGAGCAGTACTTC	TRBV4-1	TRBJ2-7	16	NA	NA